Presented here are 13 T cell receptor beta chains from one specimen sequenced in a study of human T cells and chemical hapten exposure. Time point noted: patch test 1, 2 weeks after DPC sensitization. The treatment here: therapeutic diphenylcyclopropenone sensitization with weekly scalp DPC. Using its own MiXCR run on the RACE reads, TCRdb lists one record per CDR3 protein. The repertoire holds about 120,000 distinct CDR3 sequences, with 9% to 14% as singletons. The material sequenced was whole blood, taken in connection with sensitization to the hapten diphenylcyclopropenone (DPC). Receptor source: a woman in her forties or fifties with alopecia areata. Some clones in this sample may be carry-over from other donors' samples.

This clonotype was seen many times. V is TRBV11-2 and J is TRBJ2-3, with TRBD2 matching over 7 bases. Germline-derived CDR1 and CDR2 are SGHAT and FQNNGV. V was clipped by 4 bases and J by 1 base; unmatched bases: 8. The length of the CDR3 is 16 residues. CDR3 sequence reads: CASSSGRGSRTDTQYF. In nucleotides, the CDR3 is TGTGCCAGCAGCTCAGGGCGGGGGTCACGCACAGATACGCAGTATTTT.

This clonotype is a singleton in its sample. V and J are TRBV10-3 and TRBJ1-1, with D maybe TRBD1 (5 bases). V was shortened by 1 base and J by 11 bases, with 11 bases between the two germline ends. Germline assignment: CDR1 ENHRY and CDR2 SYGVKD. The CDR3 has 12 residues. CDR3: CAISELGRAAFF. In DNA form, the CDR3 reads TGTGCCATCAGTGAGTTGGGCAGGGCGGCTTTCTTT.

This clonotype was picked up many times. CDR3 protein: CASSPSNTEAFF. Written as DNA, the CDR3 is TGTGCCAGCTCACCAAGTAACACTGAAGCTTTCTTT. The chain carries TRBV18 and TRBJ1-1; D is unresolved. V lost 2 bases and J 2 bases, leaving 3 bases between the germline ends. Germline-derived CDR1 and CDR2 are KGHSH and LQKENI. The CDR3 runs to 12 residues.

The table lists this clonotype with many counts. V and J are TRBV6-2 or TRBV6-3 and TRBJ2-6; maybe TRBD2 (5 bases). From germline, CDR1 is MNHEY and CDR2 SVGEGT. The CDR3 is 19 amino acids. The V gene lost 4 bases and the J gene lost 4 bases, with 23 bases spanning the gap. CDR3 amino acids: CASSSPQIGKDNGANVLTF. In DNA form, the CDR3 reads TGTGCCAGCAGTTCCCCCCAAATCGGGAAAGATAACGGGGCCAACGTCCTGACTTTC.

This sequence joins TRBV6-5 and TRBJ2-1; 10 bases line up with TRBD2. V shed 2 bases, J shed 7 bases, and the junction held 5 bases outside the gene matches. The CDR3 consists of 15 residues. Germline CDR1 MNHEY, CDR2 SVGAGI. CDR3 bases: TGTGCCAGCAGTTACGCTAGCGGGGGAATAAATGAGCAGTTCTTC. Its translation: CASSYASGGINEQFF.

This clonotype was observed a handful of times. CDR3 sequence reads: CASSQDRDILDEQYF. CDR3 in DNA: TGCGCCAGCAGCCAAGACCGGGACATCCTCGACGAGCAGTACTTC. The chain combines TRBV4-3 with TRBJ2-7, with a possible D match to TRBD1 (6 bases). V was pared by 0 bases and J by 5 bases, with 14 bases between. CDR3 length: 15 residues. Per the germline V gene, CDR1 is LGHNA and CDR2 is YSLEER.

The chain uses TRBV20-1 and TRBJ1-5; D unresolved. The germline gives CDR1 DFQATT, CDR2 SNEGSKA (reference sequence). The V gene lost 6 bases and the J gene lost 3 bases, with 6 bases spanning the gap. This CDR3 has 11 amino acids. Here the CDR3 reads CSAGPNQPQHF. The CDR3 nucleotides are TGCAGTGCCGGACCCAATCAGCCCCAGCATTTT.

This clonotype has just a few counts. The V and J genes are TRBV28 and TRBJ1-6; 8 bases are a match to TRBD1. This CDR3 is built from 14 residues. After removal of 7 bases from V and 7 bases from J, the junction contained 6 bases not matched to a gene. The V gene's germline CDR1 is MDHEN and CDR2 SYDVKM. The DNA of the CDR3 is TGTGCCAGCACGGAGAGGACAGGGAATTCACCCCTCCACTTT. It codes for CASTERTGNSPLHF.

This clonotype was counted between two and nine times. The gene calls are TRBV2 and TRBJ2-2, with a tentative D call TRBD1 (5 bases). The ends were cut back, 8 bases at V and 1 base at J, with 17 bases in the middle. Germline lookup yields CDR1 SNHLY and CDR2 FYNNEI. The CDR3 is made up of 16 amino acids. The CDR3 protein is CASRQIPRKNTGELFF. CDR3 DNA: TGTGCCAGCCGACAGATTCCACGGAAGAACACCGGGGAGCTGTTTTTT.

This clonotype was picked up a small number of times. The chain employs TRBV6-1 and TRBJ2-3, with unresolved D. Per germline, CDR1 MNHNS and CDR2 SASEGT. Deletions cut 1 base from V and 5 bases from J, with 19 bases between. This CDR3 comprises 17 residues. CDR3 sequence reads: CASSEGLPGRLRDTQYF. CDR3 DNA: TGTGCCAGCAGTGAAGGGCTACCGGGCCGGCTGAGAGATACGCAGTATTTT.

This chain joins TRBV4-2 and TRBJ2-3, with 8 bases fitting TRBD1. With V trimmed by 5 bases and J by 2 bases, 6 bases remained unmatched. The CDR3 spans 15 residues. Looked up from germline, CDR1 is LGHNA and CDR2 is YNFKEQ. DNA of the CDR3: TGTGCCAGCAGCGTAACGGGACAGGACACAGATACGCAGTATTTT. Its protein is CASSVTGQDTDTQYF.

This clonotype was detected many times. This chain joins TRBV27 and TRBJ2-7; 9 positions match TRBD2. V lost 4 bases and J lost 4; bases outside the gene matches: 14. The CDR3 runs to 17 residues. CDR1 is MNHEY and CDR2 is SMNVEV in the germline V gene (reference sequence). The CDR3 coding sequence is TGTGCCAGCAGTTGGTCTAGCGGGAATCACGCGTTTTACGAGCAGTACTTC. As protein: CASSWSSGNHAFYEQYF.

J is TRBJ2-7 and V is TRBV20-1; TRBD1 is a possible D gene (5 bases). The CDR3 spans 15 residues. Germline CDR1 DFQATT, CDR2 SNEGSKA (reference sequence). With 6 bases removed from V and 3 bases from J, the gap between germline ends came to 21 bases. CDR3 protein: CSALLGRVGNYEQYF. The CDR3 region has the DNA TGCAGTGCCCTCCTTGGCAGGGTAGGGAACTACGAGCAGTACTTC.